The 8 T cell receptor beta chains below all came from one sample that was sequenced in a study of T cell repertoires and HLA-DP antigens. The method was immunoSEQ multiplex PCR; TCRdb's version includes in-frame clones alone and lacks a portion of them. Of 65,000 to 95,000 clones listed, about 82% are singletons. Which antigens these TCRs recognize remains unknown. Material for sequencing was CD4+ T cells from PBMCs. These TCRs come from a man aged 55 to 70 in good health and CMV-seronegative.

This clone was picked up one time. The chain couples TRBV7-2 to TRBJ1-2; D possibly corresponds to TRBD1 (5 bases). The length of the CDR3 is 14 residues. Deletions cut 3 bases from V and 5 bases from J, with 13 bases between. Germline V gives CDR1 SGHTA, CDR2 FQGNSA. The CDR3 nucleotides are TGTGCCAGCAGCTTCGGAGGCAGGGAGTATGGCTACACCTTC. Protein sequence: CASSFGGREYGYTF.

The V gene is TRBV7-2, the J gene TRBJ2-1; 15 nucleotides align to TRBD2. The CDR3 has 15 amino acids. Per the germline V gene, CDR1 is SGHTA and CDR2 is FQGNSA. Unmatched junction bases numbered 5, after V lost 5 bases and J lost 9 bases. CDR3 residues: CASSPGTSGRREQFF. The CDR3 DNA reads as TGTGCCAGCAGCCCGGGGACTAGCGGGAGGCGTGAGCAGTTCTTC.

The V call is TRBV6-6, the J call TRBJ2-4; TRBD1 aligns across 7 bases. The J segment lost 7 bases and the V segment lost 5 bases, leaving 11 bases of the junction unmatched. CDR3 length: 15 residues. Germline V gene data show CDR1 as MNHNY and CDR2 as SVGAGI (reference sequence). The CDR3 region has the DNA TGTGCCAGCAGTCCGACAGGGTCGAGTAAGAACATTCAGTACTTC. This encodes CASSPTGSSKNIQYF.

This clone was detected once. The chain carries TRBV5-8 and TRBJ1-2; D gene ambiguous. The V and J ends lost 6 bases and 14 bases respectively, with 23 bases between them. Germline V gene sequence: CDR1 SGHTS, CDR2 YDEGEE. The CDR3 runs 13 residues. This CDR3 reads CASTPRAQRIMTF. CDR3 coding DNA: TGTGCCAGCACCCCTCGGGCTCAGCGAATTATGACCTTC.

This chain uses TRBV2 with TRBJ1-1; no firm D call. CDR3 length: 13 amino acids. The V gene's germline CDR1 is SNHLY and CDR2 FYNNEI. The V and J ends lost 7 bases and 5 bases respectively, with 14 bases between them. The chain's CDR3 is CASTRGTGTEAFF. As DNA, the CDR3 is TGTGCCAGCACCAGAGGTACGGGTACTGAAGCTTTCTTT.

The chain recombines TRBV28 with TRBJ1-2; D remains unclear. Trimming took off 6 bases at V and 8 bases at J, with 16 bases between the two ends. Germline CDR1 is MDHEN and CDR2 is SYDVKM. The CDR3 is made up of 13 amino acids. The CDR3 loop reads CASRARPRLGYTF. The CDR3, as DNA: TGTGCCAGCAGGGCCAGGCCCCGATTAGGCTACACCTTC.

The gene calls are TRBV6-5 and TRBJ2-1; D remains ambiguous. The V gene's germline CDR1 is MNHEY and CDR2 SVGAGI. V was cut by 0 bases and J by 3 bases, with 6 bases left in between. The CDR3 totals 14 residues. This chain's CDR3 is CASSYSRVYNEQFF. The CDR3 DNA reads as TGTGCCAGCAGTTACTCTCGGGTCTACAATGAGCAGTTCTTC.

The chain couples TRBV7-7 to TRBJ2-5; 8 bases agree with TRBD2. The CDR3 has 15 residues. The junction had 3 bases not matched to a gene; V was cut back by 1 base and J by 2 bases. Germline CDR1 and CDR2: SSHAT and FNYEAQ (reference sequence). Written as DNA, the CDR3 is TGTGCCAGCAGCTTAGGAAGCGGGAGACAAGAGACCCAGTACTTC. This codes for CASSLGSGRQETQYF. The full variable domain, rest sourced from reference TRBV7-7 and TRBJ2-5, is GAGVSQSPRYKVTKRGQDVTLRCDPISSHATLYWYQQALGQGPEFLTYFNYEAQPDKSGLPSDRFSAERPEGSISTLTIQRTEQRDSAMYRCASSLGSGRQETQYFGPGTRLLVL.